This T cell receptor (beta chain) originates from a study of blood T cell repertoires in COVID-19. Study-wide context: Samples taken during acute and convalescent COVID-19 were collected in the United States, Italy and Spain.

This clone has more than one count but fewer than ten. The CDR3 spans 15 residues. CDR1 is SGHRS and CDR2 is YFSETQ in the germline V gene. V was clipped by 0 bases and J by 3 bases, with 10 bases between them. Living in about two dozen US areas, the participants were between roughly 18 and 90 years of age. The authors' processing: From reference gene primer amplification, estimates of nucleated cell counts were derived. Only in-frame clones appear in the TCRdb table, and some are missing; sequencing was by immunoSEQ multiplex PCR. That table gives V, J and clone size, and the DNA gave D and trimming. This sample carries over 200,000 clones, around 86% of them seen once, and the ten largest clones take approximately 9%.

The receptor was isolated from a woman aged 45-60 years with acute COVID-19. The chain has TRBV5-1 and TRBJ1-5; D is ambiguous. The source material was PBMCs or T cells enriched from blood (not recorded which). The CDR3 DNA sequence: TGCGCCAGCAGCTTGGTACCAGGTCCCAATCAGCCCCAGCATTTT. The encoded protein is CASSLVPGPNQPQHF.